This TCR beta chain was captured by sequencing in a study of blood T cells in healthy people across ages. This clonotype was observed a few times. Its antigen is unidentified. Study-wide findings and caveats: Fewer expanded clones and more diversity marked long-lived versus aged donors. A strong correlation between TCR beta diversity and naive T cell percentage was seen. Those diversity estimates obtained from one million T cells were thought to be underestimates.

The CDR3 extends over 12 amino acids. Next came a second PCR, run for roughly 6 to 11 cycles, which used a sample-barcoded 5' primer along with a J-beta primer mix. Template switching added a 12-random-nucleotide identifier to every cDNA molecule. TCRdb passed the 5' RACE reads through MiXCR, listing each CDR3 protein once. The top ten clones hold about a fifth of a sample with around 900,000 distinct CDR3 sequences, approximately 50% of them seen once. The chain links TRBV12-3 or TRBV12-4 to TRBJ2-5; no definite D call. The end of the DNA is better explained by TRBJ2-7, so the J call may be wrong. The clonotype originates from an older woman in good health. Source material: blood. CDR3 sequence: CASSFYGDEQYF. CDR3 bases: TGTGCCAGCAGTTTCTATGGGGACGAGCAGTACTTC.